Given below is one TCR beta chain in context. No antigen is known for it. This sample was taken from a study of cytomegalovirus exposure and HLA in healthy donors. For the study at large: The same platform used for the approximately 670 first-cohort repertoires was also used for the 95 to 150 validation repertoires, as a later analysis reported. Study results and limitations: Most TCR sequences showed up rarely, but some public TCRs showed up in many donors.

Sequencing was performed with immunoSEQ multiplex PCR; in TCRdb, only in-frame clones are kept and a portion is missing. The sample carries about 73,000 clones, around 90% recorded once. The donors were in the roughly 130-subject validation cohort; that cohort was separate from the roughly 700-subject first cohort. This sequence was found in a woman aged 18-35 years in good health and CMV-seropositive. The source material was PBMCs.

CDR3 sequence (DNA): TGTGCCACCAGCAGAGCGGGGGGCTCCTACAATGAGCAGTTCTTC. It codes for CATSRAGGSYNEQFF. V gene TRBV15 combines with J gene TRBJ2-1; 7 bases line up with TRBD2. This CDR3 contains 15 residues. J gave up 0 bases and V 1 base, and 0 bases lay outside the gene matches. Per the germline V gene, CDR1 is LNHNV and CDR2 is YYDKDF (reference sequence).